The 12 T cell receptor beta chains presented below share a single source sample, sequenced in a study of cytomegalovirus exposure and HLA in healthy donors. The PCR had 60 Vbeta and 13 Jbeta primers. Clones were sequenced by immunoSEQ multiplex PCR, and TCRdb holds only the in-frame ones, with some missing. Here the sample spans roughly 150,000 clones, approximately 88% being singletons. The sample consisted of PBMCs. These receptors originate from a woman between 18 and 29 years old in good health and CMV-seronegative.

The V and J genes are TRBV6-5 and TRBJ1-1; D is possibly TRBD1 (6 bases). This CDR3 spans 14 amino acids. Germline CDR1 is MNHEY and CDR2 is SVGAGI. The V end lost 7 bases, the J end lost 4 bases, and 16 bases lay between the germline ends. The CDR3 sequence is CASTPPTGGTEAFF. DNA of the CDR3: TGTGCCAGCACTCCCCCGACAGGAGGCACTGAAGCTTTCTTT.

The CDR3 loop reads CASTSQGLVNTEAFF. Written as DNA, the CDR3 is TGTGCCAGCACATCACAGGGGCTAGTGAACACTGAAGCTTTCTTT. The chain links TRBV2 to TRBJ1-1, with 7 nucleotides matching TRBD1. Germline assignment: CDR1 SNHLY and CDR2 FYNNEI. V gave up 7 bases and J gave up 0 bases; unmatched junction bases: 8. This CDR3 region has 15 residues.

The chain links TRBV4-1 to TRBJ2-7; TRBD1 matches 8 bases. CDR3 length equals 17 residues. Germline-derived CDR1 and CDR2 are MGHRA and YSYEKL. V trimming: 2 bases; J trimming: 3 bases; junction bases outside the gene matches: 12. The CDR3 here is CASSQMFSGQANYEQYF. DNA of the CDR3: TGCGCCAGCAGCCAAATGTTTTCGGGACAGGCAAACTACGAGCAGTACTTC.

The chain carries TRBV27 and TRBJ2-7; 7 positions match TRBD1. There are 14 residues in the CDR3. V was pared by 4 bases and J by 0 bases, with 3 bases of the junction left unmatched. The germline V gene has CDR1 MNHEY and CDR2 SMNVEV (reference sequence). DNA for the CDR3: TGTGCCAGCAGTTCGACAGGGCTCTCCTACGAGCAGTACTTC. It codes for CASSSTGLSYEQYF.

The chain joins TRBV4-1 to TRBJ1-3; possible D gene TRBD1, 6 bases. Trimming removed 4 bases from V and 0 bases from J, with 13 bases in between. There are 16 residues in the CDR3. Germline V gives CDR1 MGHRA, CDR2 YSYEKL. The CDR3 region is CASSLNGQSSGNTIYF. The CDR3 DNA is TGCGCCAGCAGCCTAAATGGACAGAGCTCTGGAAACACCATATATTTT.

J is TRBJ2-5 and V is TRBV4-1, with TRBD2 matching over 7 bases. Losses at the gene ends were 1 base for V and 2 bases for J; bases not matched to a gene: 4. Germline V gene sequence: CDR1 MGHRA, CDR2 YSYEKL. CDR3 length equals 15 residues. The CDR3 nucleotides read TGCGCCAGCAGCCAAGTACCCGGGGGGCAAGAGACCCAGTACTTC. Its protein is CASSQVPGGQETQYF.

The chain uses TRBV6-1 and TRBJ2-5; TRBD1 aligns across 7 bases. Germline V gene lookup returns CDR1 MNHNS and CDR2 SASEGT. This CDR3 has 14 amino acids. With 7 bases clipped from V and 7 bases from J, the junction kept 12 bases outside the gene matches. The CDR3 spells CASTPSDRVGTQYF. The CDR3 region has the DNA TGTGCCAGCACTCCTTCTGACAGGGTGGGGACCCAGTACTTC.

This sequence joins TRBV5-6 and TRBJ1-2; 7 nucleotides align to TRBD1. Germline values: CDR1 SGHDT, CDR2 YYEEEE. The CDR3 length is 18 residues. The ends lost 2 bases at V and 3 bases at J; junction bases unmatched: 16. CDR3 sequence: CASSFPVSGQGDDYGYTF. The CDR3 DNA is TGTGCCAGCAGCTTTCCGGTTTCAGGGCAGGGGGACGACTATGGCTACACCTTC.

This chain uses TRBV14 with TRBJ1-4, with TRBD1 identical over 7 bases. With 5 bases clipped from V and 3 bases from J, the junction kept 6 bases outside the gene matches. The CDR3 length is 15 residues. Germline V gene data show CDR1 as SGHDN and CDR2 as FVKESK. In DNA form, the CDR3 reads TGTGCCAGCAGCTCTCAGACAGGGTCTAATGAAAAACTGTTTTTT. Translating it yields CASSSQTGSNEKLFF.

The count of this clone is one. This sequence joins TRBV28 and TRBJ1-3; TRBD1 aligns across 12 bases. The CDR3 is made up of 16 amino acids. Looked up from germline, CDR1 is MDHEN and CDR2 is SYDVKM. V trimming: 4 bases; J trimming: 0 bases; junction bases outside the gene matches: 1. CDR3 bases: TGTGCCAGCAGTTGGGACAGGGGGCGCTCTGGAAACACCATATATTTT. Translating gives CASSWDRGRSGNTIYF. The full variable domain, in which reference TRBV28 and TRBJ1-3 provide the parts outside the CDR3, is DVKVTQSSRYLVKRTGEKVFLECVQDMDHENMFWYRQDPGLGLRLIYFSYDVKMKEKGDIPEGYSVSREKKERFSLILESASTNQTSMYLCASSWDRGRSGNTIYFGEGSWLTVV.

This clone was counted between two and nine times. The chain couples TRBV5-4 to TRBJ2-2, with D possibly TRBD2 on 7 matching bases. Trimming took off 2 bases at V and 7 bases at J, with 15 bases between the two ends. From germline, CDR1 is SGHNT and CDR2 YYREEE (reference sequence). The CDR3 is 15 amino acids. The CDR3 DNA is TGTGCCAGCAGCTTCTTTCGGGGGGCTGGCGGGGAGCTGTTTTTT. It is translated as CASSFFRGAGGELFF.

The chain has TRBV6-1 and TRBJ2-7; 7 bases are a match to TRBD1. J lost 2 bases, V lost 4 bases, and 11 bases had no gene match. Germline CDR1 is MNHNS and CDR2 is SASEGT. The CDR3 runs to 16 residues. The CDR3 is CASSAYPGGSPYEQYF. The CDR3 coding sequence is TGTGCCAGCAGTGCGTATCCAGGGGGATCTCCCTACGAGCAGTACTTC.